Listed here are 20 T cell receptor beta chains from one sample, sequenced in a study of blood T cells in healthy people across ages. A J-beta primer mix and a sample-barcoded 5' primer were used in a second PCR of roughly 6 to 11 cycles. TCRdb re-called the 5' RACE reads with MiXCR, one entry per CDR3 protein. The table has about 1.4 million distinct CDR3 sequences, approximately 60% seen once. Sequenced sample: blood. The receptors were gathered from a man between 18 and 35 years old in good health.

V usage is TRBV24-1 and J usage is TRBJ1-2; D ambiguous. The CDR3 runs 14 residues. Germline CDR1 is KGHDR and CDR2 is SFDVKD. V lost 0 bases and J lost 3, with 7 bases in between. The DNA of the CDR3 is TGTGCCACCAGTGATTTGGGAAGAGACTATGGCTACACCTTC. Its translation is CATSDLGRDYGYTF.

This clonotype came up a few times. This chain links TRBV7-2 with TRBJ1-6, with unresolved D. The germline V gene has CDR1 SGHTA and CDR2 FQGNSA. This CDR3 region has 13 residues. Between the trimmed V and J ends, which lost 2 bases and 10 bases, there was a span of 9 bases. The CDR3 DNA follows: TGTGCCAGCAGCTTAAGGTTCGACTCACCCCTCCACTTT. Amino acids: CASSLRFDSPLHF. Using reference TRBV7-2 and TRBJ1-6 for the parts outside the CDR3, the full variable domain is GAGVSQSPSNKVTEKGKDVELRCDPISGHTALYWYRQSLGQGLEFLIYFQGNSAPDKSGLPSDRFSAERTGGSVSTLTIQRTQQEDSAVYLCASSLRFDSPLHFGNGTRLTVT.

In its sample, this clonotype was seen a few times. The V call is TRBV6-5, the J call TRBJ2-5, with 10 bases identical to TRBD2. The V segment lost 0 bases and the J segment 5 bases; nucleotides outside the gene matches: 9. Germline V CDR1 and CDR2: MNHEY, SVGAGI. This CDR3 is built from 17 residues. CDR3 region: CASSYSKKREGIETQYF. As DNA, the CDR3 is TGTGCCAGCAGTTACTCGAAAAAGCGGGAGGGTATCGAGACCCAGTACTTC.

CDR3 protein: CASSLFRELNEQYF. CDR3 DNA sequence: TGTGCCAGCAGTTTATTCCGGGAGTTGAACGAGCAGTACTTC. The chain uses TRBV28 and TRBJ2-5; a possible D gene is TRBD2 (6 bases). TRBJ2-7 explains the end of the DNA better; the J call may be wrong. The germline gives CDR1 MDHEN, CDR2 SYDVKM. The CDR3 is made up of 14 amino acids.

For the CDR3, the DNA is TGTGCCTGGAGTGTACGGGACTTCCAAGAGACCCAGTACTTC. Its protein product is CAWSVRDFQETQYF. This chain links TRBV30 with TRBJ2-5; D is possibly TRBD2 (6 bases). V lost 0 bases to trimming and J lost 1 base, with 9 bases between them. Per germline, CDR1 GTSNPN and CDR2 SVGIG (reference sequence). This CDR3 comprises 14 residues.

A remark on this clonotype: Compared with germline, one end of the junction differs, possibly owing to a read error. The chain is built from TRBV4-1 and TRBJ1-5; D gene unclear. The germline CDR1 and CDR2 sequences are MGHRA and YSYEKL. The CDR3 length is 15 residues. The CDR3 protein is CASSRSPGSNQPQHF. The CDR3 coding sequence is TGCGCCAGTAGCCGATCACCCGGGAGCAATCAGCCCCAGCATTTT.

Here the CDR3 DNA reads TGCGCCAGCAGCCAAGGAACCCGGACAGACTTCTACGAGCAGTACTTC. Its translation is CASSQGTRTDFYEQYF. The J gene is TRBJ2-7, the V gene TRBV4-3; a possible D gene is TRBD1 (6 bases). V was clipped by 1 base and J by 3 bases, with 16 bases between them. CDR1 is LGHNA and CDR2 is YSLEER in the germline V gene. This CDR3 has 16 residues.

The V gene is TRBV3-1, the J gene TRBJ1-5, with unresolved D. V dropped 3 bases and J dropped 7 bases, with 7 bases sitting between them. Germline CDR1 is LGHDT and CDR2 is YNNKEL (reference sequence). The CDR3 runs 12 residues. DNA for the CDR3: TGTGCCAGCAGCCAGGCGTCACAGCCCCAGCATTTT. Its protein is CASSQASQPQHF.

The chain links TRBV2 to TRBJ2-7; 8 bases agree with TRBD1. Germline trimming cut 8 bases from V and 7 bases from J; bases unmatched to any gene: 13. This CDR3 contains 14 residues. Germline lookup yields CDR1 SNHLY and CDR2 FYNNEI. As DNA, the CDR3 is TGTGCCAGCCAAGGGACAGGAATTTACAATGAGCAGTACTTC. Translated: CASQGTGIYNEQYF.

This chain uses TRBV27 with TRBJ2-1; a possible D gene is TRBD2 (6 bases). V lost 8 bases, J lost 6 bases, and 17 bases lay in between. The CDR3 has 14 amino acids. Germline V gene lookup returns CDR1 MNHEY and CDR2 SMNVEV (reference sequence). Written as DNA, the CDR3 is TGTGCCAGCGGCAGAGCGACTAGTCCCAATGAGCAGTTCTTC. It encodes CASGRATSPNEQFF.

The CDR3 sequence: CASDSLGYEQYF. For the CDR3, the DNA is TGTGCCAGCGATAGTCTGGGTTACGAGCAGTACTTC. V and J are TRBV28 and TRBJ2-4; the D is unclear. The DNA end is more similar to TRBJ2-7, so the J call may be wrong. The CDR3 covers 12 residues. Germline CDR1 reads MDHEN; CDR2 reads SYDVKM.

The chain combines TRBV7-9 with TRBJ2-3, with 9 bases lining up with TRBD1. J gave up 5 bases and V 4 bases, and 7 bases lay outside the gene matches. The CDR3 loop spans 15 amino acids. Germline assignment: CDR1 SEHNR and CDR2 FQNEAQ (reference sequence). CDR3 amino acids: CASSSTGGLGDTQYF. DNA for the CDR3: TGTGCCAGCAGCTCGACAGGGGGGCTGGGAGATACGCAGTATTTT.

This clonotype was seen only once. CDR3 protein: CASSQNRPTGELFF. The DNA of the CDR3 is TGCGCCAGCAGCCAAAACAGGCCGACCGGGGAGCTGTTTTTT. The rearrangement links TRBV4-1 to TRBJ2-2; a possible D gene is TRBD1 (5 bases). Trimming took off 2 bases at V and 5 bases at J, with 9 bases between the two ends. Germline lookup yields CDR1 MGHRA and CDR2 YSYEKL. This CDR3 has 14 amino acids.

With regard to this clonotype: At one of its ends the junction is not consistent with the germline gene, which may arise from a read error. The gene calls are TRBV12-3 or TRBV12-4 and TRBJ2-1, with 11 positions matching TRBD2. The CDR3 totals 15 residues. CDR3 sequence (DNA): TGTGCCGGCAGTCCCGGGACTAGCGGATACAATGAGCAGTTCTTC. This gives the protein CAGSPGTSGYNEQFF.

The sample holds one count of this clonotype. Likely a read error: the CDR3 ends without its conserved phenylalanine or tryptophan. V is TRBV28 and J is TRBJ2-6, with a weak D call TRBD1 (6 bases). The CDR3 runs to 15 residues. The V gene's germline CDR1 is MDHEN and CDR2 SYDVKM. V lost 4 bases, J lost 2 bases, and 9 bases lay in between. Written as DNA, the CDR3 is TGTGCCAGCAGTTCCACAGGGACTGGGGCCAACGTCCTGACTTAC. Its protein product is CASSSTGTGANVLTY.

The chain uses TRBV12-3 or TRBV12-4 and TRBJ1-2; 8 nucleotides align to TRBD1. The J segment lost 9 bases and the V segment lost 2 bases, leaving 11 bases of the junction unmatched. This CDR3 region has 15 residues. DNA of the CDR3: TGTGCCAGCAGTTTATCTACGGACAGGGAGTTTCGCTACACCTTC. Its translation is CASSLSTDREFRYTF.

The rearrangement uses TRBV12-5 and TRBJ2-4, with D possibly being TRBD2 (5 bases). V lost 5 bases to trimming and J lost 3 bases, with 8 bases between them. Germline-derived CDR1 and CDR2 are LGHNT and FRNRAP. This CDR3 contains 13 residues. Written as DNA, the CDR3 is TGTGCTAGTGGTGGGAGTGTCAAAAACATTCAGTACTTC. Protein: CASGGSVKNIQYF.

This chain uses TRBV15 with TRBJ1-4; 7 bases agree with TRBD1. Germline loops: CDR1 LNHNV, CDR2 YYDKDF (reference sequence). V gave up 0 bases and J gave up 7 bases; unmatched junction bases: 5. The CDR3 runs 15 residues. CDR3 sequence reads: CATSRDRTGAEKLFF. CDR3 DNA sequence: TGTGCCACCAGCAGAGATAGGACAGGCGCTGAAAAACTGTTTTTT.

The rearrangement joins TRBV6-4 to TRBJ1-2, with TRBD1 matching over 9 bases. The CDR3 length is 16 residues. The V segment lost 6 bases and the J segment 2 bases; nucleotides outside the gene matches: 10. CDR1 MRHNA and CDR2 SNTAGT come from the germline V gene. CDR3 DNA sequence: TGTGCCAGCAGAAGGGCCGAAGGGACAGGGAACTATGGCTACACCTTC. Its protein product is CASRRAEGTGNYGYTF.

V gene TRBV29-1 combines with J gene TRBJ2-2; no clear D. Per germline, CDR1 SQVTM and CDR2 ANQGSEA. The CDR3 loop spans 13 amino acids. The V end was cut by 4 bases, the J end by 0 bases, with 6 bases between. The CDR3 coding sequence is TGCAGCGTTGCCACCTCGAACACCGGGGAGCTGTTTTTT. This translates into CSVATSNTGELFF.